This entry features one T cell receptor (beta chain) sequence. This clone was detected only once. This receptor's antigen is unknown. Within one base of it there is no much larger clone, and no base qualities were kept. These data belong to a study of cytomegalovirus exposure and HLA in healthy donors (dated by TCRdb to between 2016 and 2019). Regarding the study in general: An earlier analysis of approximately 640 of the donors reported approximately 270 Gb of sequence data and around 120 million unique TCR beta sequences from about 179 million T cells. About 280 gigabases of sequencing data and around 80 million unique TCR sequences made up an early release that covered approximately 700 HLA-typed donors. An earlier analysis of more than 450 of the donors used high-throughput TCR beta sequencing to judge whether each TCR beta V gene segment behaved as functional or pseudogenic. Donor age, sex, ethnicity and CMV serostatus were compiled together with the repertoire data. Every discovery cohort repertoire had been produced on one sequencing platform. HLA typing included class I and class II loci at four-digit resolution. About five DR-DQ haplotypes were treated as single units for association and clustering because of strong linkage in the cohort. A later genetic analysis used genome-wide SNP genotypes for about 55% of the 666 donors, treating that subset as a discovery cohort. The study aimed to test whether signatures of past pathogen exposure could be identified by cataloging public T cell receptors. The study used immunosequencing to profile the T cell repertoires of around 600 subjects and linked those repertoires to cytomegalovirus serostatus. The later analysis used no new phenotypic data to find candidate immune exposures, relying instead on TCR beta sequences and their occurrence across donors. A later analysis re-analyzed previously published TCR beta repertoires from about 730 donors and added high-resolution HLA genotyping to study TCR occurrence patterns. Typing coverage varied by locus: 629-630 donors for A, B, C, DRB1 and DQB1; around 560 for DQA1; approximately 610 for DPA1; around 450 for DPB1. Of the 300 to 500 genotyped donors, roughly 80% were placed in the genetic ancestry cluster associated with self-reported Caucasian donors. A separate validation cohort of 100 to 150 different subjects was used in addition to the approximately 610-subject first cohort. To predict cytomegalovirus infection status, the study brought together high-throughput TCR immunosequencing, statistical association of individual TCRs with disease status, and machine learning. Among approximately 370 genotyped donors of the cohort, an average of around 220,000 unique TCR beta nucleotide sequences was sequenced per donor, of which 15% to 20% were non-productive. The research as a whole found: Correlated functional status among segregating V segments might reflect linkage disequilibrium, but an unknown experimental factor could not be ruled out. A later analysis reported that several top co-occurrence clusters appeared linked to parvovirus B19, influenza, CMV and Epstein-Barr virus. This cohort had only TCR beta chains sequenced, and the lack of alpha or paired-chain data limited which features could be detected. HLA typing was unavailable for some donors at each locus, so association tests used only the typed subset. The authors suggested that the approach could potentially be generalized to other disease states and immunological phenotypes. A later analysis associated about 17,000 TCR beta sequences with specific HLA alleles at a false discovery rate of 0.05. A later genetic analysis associated a missense DCLRE1C variant with V-gene and J-gene trimming of TCR beta chains, and an independent cohort replicated the association. A group of highly shared sequence variants was considered likely to be a technical artifact of the sequencing pipeline. The earlier analysis of 587 of the donors excluded roughly 17 rarely observed V segments, including chromosome 9 orphons, because counts were too low. In the study, approximately 160 TCR beta chains were listed as associated with cytomegalovirus. A further reported finding was that TCR beta sequences accurately predicted the HLA-A and HLA-B alleles for most subjects in the first cohort. A later genetic analysis reported fewer N-insertions in productive TCRs among donors in an Asian-associated ancestry cluster than the roughly 720-donor mean. An earlier analysis of approximately 540 of the donors showed that most TCR beta V segments appeared in productive rearrangements either about 90% or about 30% of the time, which broadly matched IMGT annotations. Three of the identified cytomegalovirus-associated TCR beta chains were confirmed in vitro to be specific for cytomegalovirus antigens. In a later analysis, most CMV-associated TCR beta chains were found to appear HLA-restricted, with HLA associations seemingly driven largely by CMV exposure. The classifier was reported to diagnose cytomegalovirus status with high specificity and sensitivity in both the original and validation cohorts. In a later analysis, HLA-associated TCR beta chains showed more clonal expansion and lower generation probabilities than non-associated chains that were equally common. Assigning TCR associations to individual alleles was difficult when HLA alleles, especially DR and DQ, strongly co-occurred. For the cohort, immune exposure information was limited to CMV serostatus. Sequencing depth was assumed to be roughly uniform across donors in the presence/absence analyses, though that assumption may not hold. Most TCR sequences were seen in very few donors, while some public TCRs were found in many individuals. According to a later analysis, TCR association rates differed among HLA loci, with DRB1 alleles showing the most associated TCRs and HLA-C alleles showing the fewest.

The cohort was made up of hundreds of healthy bone marrow donors. At the time of sampling, every cohort member was nominally healthy, though immune exposures that went unrecorded were likely present. The donor tested CMV seropositive, placing the donor among the 289 seropositive members of the cohort. Every donor gave a peripheral blood sample, and the peripheral blood mononuclear cells from that sample were used for TCR beta sequencing. Genomic DNA was extracted from the blood cell samples with the Qiagen DNeasy Blood Extraction Kit. The library was made by the immunoSEQ multiplex PCR assay. A mixture of 60 forward primers for TCR Vbeta segments and 13 reverse primers for TCR Jbeta segments was used in the multiplex PCR. A multiplex PCR assay on genomic DNA amplified the CDR3 region of rearranged TCR beta genes. Amplified TCR beta libraries were sequenced as 87-base-pair reads on the Illumina HiSeq System. The authors' pipeline ran thus. A later analysis counted about 80 million unique TCR beta chains across the 500 to 850 repertoires, and approximately 11 million of these chains were shared by at least two donors. Raw reads were error-corrected and collapsed into unique sequences by a nearest-neighbor algorithm in which closely related sequences were merged to remove PCR and sequencing errors. V, D and J gene segments were assigned by aligning CDR3 sequences to IMGT reference sequences. For a sequence to be retained, a match of at least six nucleotides to both a V gene segment and a J gene segment was required. A rearrangement counted as productive if the CDR3 had no stop codons and remained in frame with V and J, and every other rearrangement counted as non-productive. CDR3 was defined by IMGT convention, running from the second conserved V-encoded cysteine to the conserved J-encoded phenylalanine. The earlier analysis of 500 to 650 of the donors excluded any sequence lacking an unambiguous match to a single V gene segment. An earlier analysis of 550 to 650 of the donors classified V segments as functional when productive rearrangements were above 56.7% and as segregating when the standard deviation between donors was above 5%. To diagnose cytomegalovirus status from the catalog of TCR beta chain sequences, a statistical classification framework was built. In a later analysis, TCR nucleotide sequences were compared against IMGT/GENE-DB human TR gene sequences so that V and J genes could be assigned. In a later analysis, CDR3 sequences and most-parsimonious VDJ recombination scenarios were assigned using the TCRdist pipeline. A later analysis defined each TCR beta chain by its CDR3 amino acid sequence plus V-gene family, and excluded reads lacking a unique V-gene family. To address suspected cross-contamination and a sequencing artifact, a later analysis removed 550 to 750 highly shared, low-generation-probability nucleotide sequences. For each public chain, a later analysis derived a clonal expansion index from normalized ranks of inferred template counts within each repertoire. A later analysis computed generation probabilities with a VDJ recombination model fitted to out-of-frame rearrangements, and checked the results against IGoR. Hypergeometric tests were used in a later analysis to score TCR-TCR, TCR-HLA and TCR-CMV co-occurrence, with a repertoire-size bias correction applied to the TCR pairs. A later analysis estimated false discovery rates by permuting HLA or CMV assignments 20 times. In a later analysis, co-occurring TCRs were grouped with DBSCAN, and TCRdist sequence similarity was added when clustering was performed within HLA-allele-positive subsets. Co-occurrence clustering excluded repertoires with fewer than 30,000 or more than 120,000 public chains, plus five with anomalous nucleotide sharing. TCRdb provides this immuneACCESS table in a form limited to in-frame rearrangements. Some clones are lacking; in checked studies, under half of them reflect an unresolved V gene, and why the rest are absent is not known. Clonal size and the V and J genes are those of that table, whereas D and trimming came from the DNA. The sample table shows under 200,000 clones, and around three quarters are seen once. The ten largest make up 1% of the sample.

This clonotype was obtained from a woman between 45 and 60 years old in good health and CMV-seropositive. Specimen: PBMCs.

The DNA reads as follows: TGTGCCAGTAGATCCCCCTCCGTGGGAGGCTCCACAGATACGCAGTATTTT. Translation gives CASRSPSVGGSTDTQYF. This sequence uses TRBV19 and TRBJ2-3; D gene: possibly TRBD2, on 6 matching bases. The CDR3 covers 17 residues, taking in both the cysteine and the phenylalanine. Left in the record is the CDR3 DNA by itself, 51 bases read in frame from the first base. In the germline V gene (reference sequence), CDR1 corresponds to LNHDA and CDR2 to SQIVND. V is reduced by 6 bases and J by 2 bases, leaving a spacing of 21 bases between them. Supplemented by the reference TRBV19 and TRBJ2-3 proteins around the CDR3, the complete variable domain is DGGITQSPKYLFRKEGQNVTLSCEQNLNHDAMYWYRQDPGQGLRLIYYSQIVNDFQKGDIAEGYSVSREKKESFPLTVTSAQKNPTAFYLCASRSPSVGGSTDTQYFGPGTRLTVL.